The T cell receptor (beta chain) described here comes from a study of PD-L1 blockade in urothelial cancer. Study-wide context: The study started patients on atezolizumab in about 2014, giving 1,200 mg intravenously every 3 weeks. Whole-study findings and limits: The study found that durable-benefit patients expanded tumor-associated blood clones more at 3 weeks. Improved survival was predicted by pretreatment blood TCR clonality below the median.

Remarks on this clone: Its antigen remains unknown.

CDR3 length equals 12 residues. V lost 9 bases, J lost 2 bases, and 11 bases lay in between. Germline V gene lookup returns CDR1 SGHVS and CDR2 FQNEAQ. Urothelial carcinoma, locally advanced or metastatic, affected the patients. Method: immunoSEQ multiplex PCR; TCRdb's copy keeps in-frame clones and lacks some. Of about 83,000 clones listed, about 85% are singletons. V gene TRBV7-8 combines with J gene TRBJ2-7; weak D call: TRBD2 (6 bases). The receptor comes from a woman in her sixties or seventies with urothelial cancer. Sequencing was performed on PBMCs, taken around atezolizumab (anti-PD-L1) treatment. In DNA form, the CDR3 reads TGTGCCAGTGGGGGGTACCCCTACGAGCAGTACTTC. Its translation: CASGGYPYEQYF.